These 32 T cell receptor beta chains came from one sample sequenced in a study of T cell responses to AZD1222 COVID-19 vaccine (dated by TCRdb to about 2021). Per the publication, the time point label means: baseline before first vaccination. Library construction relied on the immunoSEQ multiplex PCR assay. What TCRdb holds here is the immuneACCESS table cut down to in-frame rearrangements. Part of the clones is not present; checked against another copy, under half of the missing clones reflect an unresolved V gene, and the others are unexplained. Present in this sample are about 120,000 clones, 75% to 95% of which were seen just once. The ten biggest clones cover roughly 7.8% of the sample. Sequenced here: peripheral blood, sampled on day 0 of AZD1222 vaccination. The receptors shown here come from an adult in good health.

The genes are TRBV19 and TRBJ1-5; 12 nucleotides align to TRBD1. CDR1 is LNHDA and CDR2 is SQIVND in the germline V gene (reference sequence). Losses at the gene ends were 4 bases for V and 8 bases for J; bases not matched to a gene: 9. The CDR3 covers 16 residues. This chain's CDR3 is CASSTGQGAGGEPQHF. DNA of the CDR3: TGTGCCAGTAGTACGGGACAGGGGGCCGGTGGAGAGCCCCAGCATTTT.

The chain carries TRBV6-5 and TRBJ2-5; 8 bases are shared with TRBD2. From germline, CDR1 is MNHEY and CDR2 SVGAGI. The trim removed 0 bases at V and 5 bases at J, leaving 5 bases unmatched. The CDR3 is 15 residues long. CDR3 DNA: TGTGCCAGCAGTTACTCCGGGCCGGGGGGGGAGACCCAGTACTTC. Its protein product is CASSYSGPGGETQYF.

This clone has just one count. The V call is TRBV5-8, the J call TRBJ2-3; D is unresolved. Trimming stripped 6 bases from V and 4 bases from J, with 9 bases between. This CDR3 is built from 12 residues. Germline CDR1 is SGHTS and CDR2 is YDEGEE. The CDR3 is CASNRDPDTQYF. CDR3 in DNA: TGTGCCAGCAACCGTGACCCAGATACGCAGTATTTT.

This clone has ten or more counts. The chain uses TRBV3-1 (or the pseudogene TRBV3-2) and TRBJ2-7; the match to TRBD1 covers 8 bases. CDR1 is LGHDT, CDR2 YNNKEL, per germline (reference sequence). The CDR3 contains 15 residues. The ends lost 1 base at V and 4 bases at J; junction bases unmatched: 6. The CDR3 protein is CASSQGTGIQYEQYF. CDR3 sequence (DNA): TGTGCCAGCAGCCAAGGGACAGGGATCCAATACGAGCAGTACTTC.

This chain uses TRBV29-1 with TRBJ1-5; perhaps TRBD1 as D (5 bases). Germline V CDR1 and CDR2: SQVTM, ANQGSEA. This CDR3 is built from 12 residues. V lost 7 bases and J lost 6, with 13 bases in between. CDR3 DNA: TGCAGCGCCTCAGGGTCGGGTCAGCCCCAGCATTTT. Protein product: CSASGSGQPQHF.

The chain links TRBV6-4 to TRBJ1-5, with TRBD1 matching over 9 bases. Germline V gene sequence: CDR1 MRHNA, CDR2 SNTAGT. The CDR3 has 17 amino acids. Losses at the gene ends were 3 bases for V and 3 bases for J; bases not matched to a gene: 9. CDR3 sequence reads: CASSEARTGDHNQPQHF. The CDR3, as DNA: TGTGCCAGCAGTGAAGCCAGGACAGGGGATCACAATCAGCCCCAGCATTTT.

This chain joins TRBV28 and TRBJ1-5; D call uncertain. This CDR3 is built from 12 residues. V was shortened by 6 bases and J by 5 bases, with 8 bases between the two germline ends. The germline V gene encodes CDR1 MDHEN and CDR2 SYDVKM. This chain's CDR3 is CASRSGDQPQHF. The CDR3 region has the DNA TGTGCCAGCAGGTCTGGGGATCAGCCCCAGCATTTT. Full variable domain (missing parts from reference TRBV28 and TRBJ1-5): DVKVTQSSRYLVKRTGEKVFLECVQDMDHENMFWYRQDPGLGLRLIYFSYDVKMKEKGDIPEGYSVSREKKERFSLILESASTNQTSMYLCASRSGDQPQHFGDGTRLSIL.

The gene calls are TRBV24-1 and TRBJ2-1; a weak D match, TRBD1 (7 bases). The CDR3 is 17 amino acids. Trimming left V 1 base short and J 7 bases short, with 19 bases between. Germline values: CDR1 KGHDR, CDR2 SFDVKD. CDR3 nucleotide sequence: TGTGCCACCAGTGATTTAGAGGGCGGGACAGAAAAAAATGAGCAGTTCTTC. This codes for CATSDLEGGTEKNEQFF.

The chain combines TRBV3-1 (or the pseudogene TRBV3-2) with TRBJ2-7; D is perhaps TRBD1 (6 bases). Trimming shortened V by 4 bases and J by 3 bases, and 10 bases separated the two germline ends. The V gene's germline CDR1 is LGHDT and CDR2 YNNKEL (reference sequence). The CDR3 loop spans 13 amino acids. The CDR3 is CASSRAGVYEQYF. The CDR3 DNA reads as TGTGCCAGCAGCCGGGCAGGGGTCTACGAGCAGTACTTC.

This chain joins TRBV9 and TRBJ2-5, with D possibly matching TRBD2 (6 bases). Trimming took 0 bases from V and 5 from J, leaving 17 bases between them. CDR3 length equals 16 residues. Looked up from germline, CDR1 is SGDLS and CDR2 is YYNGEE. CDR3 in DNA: TGTGCCAGCAGCGTAGGGCAGGGTAGCGGAGTCGAGACCCAGTACTTC. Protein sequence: CASSVGQGSGVETQYF.

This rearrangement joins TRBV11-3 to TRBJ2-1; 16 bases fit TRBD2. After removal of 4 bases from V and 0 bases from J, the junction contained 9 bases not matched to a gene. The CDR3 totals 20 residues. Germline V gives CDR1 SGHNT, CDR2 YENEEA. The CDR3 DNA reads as TGTGCCAGCAGCTCGGGGGGGACTAGCGGGAGGGGAGGCTCCTACAATGAGCAGTTCTTC. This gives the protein CASSSGGTSGRGGSYNEQFF.

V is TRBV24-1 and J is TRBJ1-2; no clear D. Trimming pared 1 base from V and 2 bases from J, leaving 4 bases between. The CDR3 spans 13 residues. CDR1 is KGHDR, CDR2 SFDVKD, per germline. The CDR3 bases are TGTGCCACCAGTGATTTTAACAACTATGGCTACACCTTC. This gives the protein CATSDFNNYGYTF.

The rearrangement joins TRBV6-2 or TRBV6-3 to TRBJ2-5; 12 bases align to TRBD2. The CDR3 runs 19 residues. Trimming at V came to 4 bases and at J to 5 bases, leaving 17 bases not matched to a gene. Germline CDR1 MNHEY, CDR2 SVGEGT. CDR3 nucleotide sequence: TGTGCCAGCAGTTTCCCACTCTTCCGACTAGCGGGAGTGAGGGAGACCCAGTACTTC. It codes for CASSFPLFRLAGVRETQYF.

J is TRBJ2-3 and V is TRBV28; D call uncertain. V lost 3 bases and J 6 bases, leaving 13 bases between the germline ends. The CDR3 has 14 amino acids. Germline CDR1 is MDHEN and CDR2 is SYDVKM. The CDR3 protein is CASSFQVPSDTQYF. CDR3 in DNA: TGTGCCAGCAGTTTTCAGGTTCCCAGCGATACGCAGTATTTT.

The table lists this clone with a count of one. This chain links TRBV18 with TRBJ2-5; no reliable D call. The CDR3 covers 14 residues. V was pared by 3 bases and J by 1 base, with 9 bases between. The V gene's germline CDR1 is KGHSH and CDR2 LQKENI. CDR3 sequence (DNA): TGTGCCAGCTCACCCTCTGGCGGCCAAGAGACCCAGTACTTC. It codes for CASSPSGGQETQYF.

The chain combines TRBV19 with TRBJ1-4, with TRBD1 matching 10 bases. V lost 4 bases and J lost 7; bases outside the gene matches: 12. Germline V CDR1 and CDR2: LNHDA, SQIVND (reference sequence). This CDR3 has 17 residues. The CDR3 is CASSTDRDRGRREKLFF. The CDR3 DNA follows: TGTGCCAGTAGTACGGACCGGGACAGGGGTCGGCGTGAAAAACTGTTTTTT.

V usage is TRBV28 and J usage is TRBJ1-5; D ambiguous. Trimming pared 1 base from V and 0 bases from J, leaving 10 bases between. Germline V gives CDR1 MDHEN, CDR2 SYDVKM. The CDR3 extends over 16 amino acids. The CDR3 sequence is CASSLFPSGSNQPQHF. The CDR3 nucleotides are TGTGCCAGCAGTTTATTTCCCAGCGGTAGCAATCAGCCCCAGCATTTT.

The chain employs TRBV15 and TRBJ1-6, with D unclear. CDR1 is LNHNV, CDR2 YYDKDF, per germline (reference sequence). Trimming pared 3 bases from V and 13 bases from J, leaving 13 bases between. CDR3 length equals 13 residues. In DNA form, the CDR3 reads TGTGCCACCAGCAGTTCGTCCACTAAGCCCCTCCACTTT. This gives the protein CATSSSSTKPLHF.

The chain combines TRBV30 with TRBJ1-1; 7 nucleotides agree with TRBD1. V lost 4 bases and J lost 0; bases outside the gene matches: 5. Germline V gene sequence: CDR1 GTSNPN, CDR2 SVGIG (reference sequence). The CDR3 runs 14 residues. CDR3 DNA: TGTGCCTGGAAGTTTACAGGGGTGAACACTGAAGCTTTCTTT. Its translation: CAWKFTGVNTEAFF.

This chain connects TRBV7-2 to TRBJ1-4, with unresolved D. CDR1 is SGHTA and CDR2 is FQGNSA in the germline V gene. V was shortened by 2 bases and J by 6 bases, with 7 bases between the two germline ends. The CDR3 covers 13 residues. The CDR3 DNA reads TGTGCCAGCAGCTTAAGGGTGGATGAAAAACTGTTTTTT. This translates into CASSLRVDEKLFF.

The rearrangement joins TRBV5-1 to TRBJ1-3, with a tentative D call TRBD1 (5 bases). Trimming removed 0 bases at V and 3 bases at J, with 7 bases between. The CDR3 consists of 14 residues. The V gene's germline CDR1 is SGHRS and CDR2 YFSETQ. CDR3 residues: CASSLVGDGNTIYF. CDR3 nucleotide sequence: TGCGCCAGCAGCTTGGTGGGGGATGGAAACACCATATATTTT.

Here the CDR3 reads CASSTPFATNEKLFF. The CDR3 coding sequence is TGTGCCAGCAGCACCCCGTTCGCAACTAATGAAAAACTGTTTTTT. V gene TRBV7-9 combines with J gene TRBJ1-4; D gene ambiguous. From germline, CDR1 is SEHNR and CDR2 FQNEAQ (reference sequence). Trimming removed 5 bases at V and 0 bases at J, with 10 bases between. The CDR3 contains 15 residues.

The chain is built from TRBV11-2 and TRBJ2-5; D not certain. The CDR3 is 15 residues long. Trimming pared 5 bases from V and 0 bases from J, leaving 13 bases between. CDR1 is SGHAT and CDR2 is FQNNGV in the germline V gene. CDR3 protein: CASSPWETNQETQYF. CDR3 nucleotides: TGTGCCAGCAGCCCATGGGAAACAAACCAAGAGACCCAGTACTTC.

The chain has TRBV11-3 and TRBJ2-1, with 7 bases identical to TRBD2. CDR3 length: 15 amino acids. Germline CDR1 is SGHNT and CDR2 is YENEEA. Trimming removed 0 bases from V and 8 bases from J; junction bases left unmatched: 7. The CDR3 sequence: CASSLESGRSDEQFF. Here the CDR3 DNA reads TGTGCCAGCAGCTTAGAATCCGGGAGGTCGGATGAGCAGTTCTTC.

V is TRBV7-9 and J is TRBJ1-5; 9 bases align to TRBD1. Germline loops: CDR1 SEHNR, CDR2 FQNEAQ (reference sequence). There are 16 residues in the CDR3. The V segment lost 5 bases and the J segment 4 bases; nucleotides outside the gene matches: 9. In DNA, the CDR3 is TGTGCCAGCAGCCGTGGGACAGGGCGAAGGAATCAGCCCCAGCATTTT. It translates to CASSRGTGRRNQPQHF. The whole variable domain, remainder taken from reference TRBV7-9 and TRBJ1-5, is DTGVSQNPRHKITKRGQNVTFRCDPISEHNRLYWYRQTLGQGPEFLTYFQNEAQLEKSRLLSDRFSAERPKGSFSTLEIQRTEQGDSAMYLCASSRGTGRRNQPQHFGDGTRLSIL.

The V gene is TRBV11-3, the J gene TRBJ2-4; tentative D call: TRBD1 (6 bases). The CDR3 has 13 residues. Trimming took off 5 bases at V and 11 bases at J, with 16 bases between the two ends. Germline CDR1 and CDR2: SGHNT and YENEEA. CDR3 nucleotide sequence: TGTGCCAGCAGCCTTCGGGACCCAGGGGTTCAGTACTTC. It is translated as CASSLRDPGVQYF.

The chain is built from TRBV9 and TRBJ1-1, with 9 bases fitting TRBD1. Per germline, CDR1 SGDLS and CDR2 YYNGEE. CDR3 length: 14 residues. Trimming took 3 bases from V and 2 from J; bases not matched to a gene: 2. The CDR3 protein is CASSATGGNTEAFF. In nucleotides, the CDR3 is TGTGCCAGCAGCGCTACAGGGGGCAACACTGAAGCTTTCTTT.

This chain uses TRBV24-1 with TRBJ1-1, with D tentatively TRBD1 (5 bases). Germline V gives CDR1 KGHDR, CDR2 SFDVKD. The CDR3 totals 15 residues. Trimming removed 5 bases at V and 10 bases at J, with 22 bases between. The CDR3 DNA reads TGTGCCACCAGTGCACCCGGGCAACCCGCCGGGGGAGCTTTCTTT. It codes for CATSAPGQPAGGAFF.

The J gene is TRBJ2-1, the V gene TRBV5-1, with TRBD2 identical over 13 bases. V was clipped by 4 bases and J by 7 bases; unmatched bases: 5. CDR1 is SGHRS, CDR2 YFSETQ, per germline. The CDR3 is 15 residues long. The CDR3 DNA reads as TGCGCCAGCAGCCCCACTAGCGGGAGGGCAAATGAGCAGTTCTTC. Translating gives CASSPTSGRANEQFF.

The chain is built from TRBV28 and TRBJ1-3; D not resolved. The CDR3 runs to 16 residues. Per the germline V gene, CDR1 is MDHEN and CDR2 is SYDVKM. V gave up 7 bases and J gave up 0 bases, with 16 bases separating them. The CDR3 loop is CASTDAAGFSGNTIYF. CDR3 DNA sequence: TGTGCCAGCACAGACGCCGCGGGGTTCTCTGGAAACACCATATATTTT.

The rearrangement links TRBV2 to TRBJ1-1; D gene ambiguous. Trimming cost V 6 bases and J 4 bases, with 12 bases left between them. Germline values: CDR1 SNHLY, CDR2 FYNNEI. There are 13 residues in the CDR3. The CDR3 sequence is CASRPTWGTEAFF. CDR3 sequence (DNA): TGTGCCAGCAGGCCTACGTGGGGCACTGAAGCTTTCTTT.

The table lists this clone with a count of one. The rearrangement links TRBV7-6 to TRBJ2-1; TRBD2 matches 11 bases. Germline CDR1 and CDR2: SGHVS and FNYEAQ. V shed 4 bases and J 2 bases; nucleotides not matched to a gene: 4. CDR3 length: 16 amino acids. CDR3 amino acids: CASSSIAGGPYNEQFF. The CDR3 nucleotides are TGTGCCAGCAGCTCCATAGCGGGAGGGCCCTACAATGAGCAGTTCTTC.